One sample yielded the 26 T cell receptor beta chains listed below, sequenced in a study of early T cells in non-severe SARS-CoV-2 infection. Each CDR3 protein gets one entry after TCRdb re-called the 5' RACE reads with MiXCR. Of 75,000 to 80,000 distinct CDR3 sequences in the sample, approximately 10% are singletons; the top ten hold more than 10%. The sequencing used whole blood, collected at baseline. All receptors derive from an adult who was a healthcare worker with PCR-confirmed SARS-CoV-2 infection or an uninfected control (not recorded which).

This clonotype was observed a few times. The rearrangement links TRBV29-1 to TRBJ2-5; no clear D gene. Germline assignment: CDR1 SQVTM and CDR2 ANQGSEA. The CDR3 spans 12 residues. The ends were cut back, 0 bases at V and 2 bases at J, with 4 bases in the middle. The CDR3 nucleotides are TGCAGCGTTGAAGAATTGCAAGAGACCCAGTACTTC. This translates into CSVEELQETQYF.

This clonotype appeared a few times. The CDR3 loop reads CAWRATNTEAFF. CDR3 coding DNA: TGTGCCTGGAGGGCAACGAACACTGAAGCTTTCTTT. This chain uses TRBV30 with TRBJ1-1; no clear D gene. Trimming removed 3 bases from V and 1 base from J, with 6 bases in between. CDR1 is GTSNPN and CDR2 is SVGIG in the germline V gene (reference sequence). This CDR3 spans 12 amino acids. Full variable domain (missing parts from reference TRBV30 and TRBJ1-1): SQTIHQWPATLVQPVGSPLSLECTVEGTSNPNLYWYRQAAGRGLQLLFYSVGIGQISSEVPQNLSASRPQDRQFILSSKKLLLSDSGFYLCAWRATNTEAFFGQGTRLTVV.

This clonotype was seen a few times. The rearrangement links TRBV29-1 to TRBJ2-7; 7 bases are shared with TRBD2. V lost 7 bases to trimming and J lost 4 bases; unmatched junction nucleotides: 4. The CDR3 totals 11 residues. Germline V lookup: CDR1 SQVTM, CDR2 ANQGSEA. For the CDR3, the DNA is TGCAGCGCCAGGGACTATTACGAGCAGTACTTC. Translation: CSARDYYEQYF.

This clonotype was counted between two and nine times. The chain recombines TRBV5-1 with TRBJ2-7; 9 nucleotides line up with TRBD1. V lost 3 bases to trimming and J lost 3 bases; unmatched junction nucleotides: 10. This CDR3 spans 16 amino acids. Germline V gives CDR1 SGHRS, CDR2 YFSETQ. In nucleotides, the CDR3 is TGCGCCAGCAGCTCCACCGCCGGGACAGGGTTCTACGAGCAGTACTTC. It codes for CASSSTAGTGFYEQYF.

This clonotype was observed at least ten times. The chain joins TRBV3-1 to TRBJ2-7; D unclear. With 4 bases removed from V and 1 base from J, the gap between germline ends came to 17 bases. The germline gives CDR1 LGHDT, CDR2 YNNKEL (reference sequence). The CDR3 is made up of 16 amino acids. The CDR3 loop reads CASSLTLGVRSYEQYF. CDR3 DNA: TGTGCCAGCAGCCTCACCCTTGGGGTTCGATCCTACGAGCAGTACTTC.

The sample holds a few counts of this clonotype. The DNA of the CDR3 is TGTGCCACCAGCGCCCGTTTGGCGGGAGGTCAGGAGACCCAGTACTTC. Translation: CATSARLAGGQETQYF. The rearrangement links TRBV15 to TRBJ2-5, with 8 bases identical to TRBD2. V shed 5 bases, J shed 5 bases, and the junction held 13 bases outside the gene matches. Germline CDR1 reads LNHNV; CDR2 reads YYDKDF (reference sequence). This CDR3 spans 16 amino acids.

This clonotype was found a few times. CDR3 protein: CASSFGDREKLFF. The CDR3 DNA sequence: TGTGCCAGCAGCTTTGGGGACAGGGAAAAACTGTTTTTT. The chain is built from TRBV5-8 and TRBJ1-4; 8 bases map to TRBD1. The CDR3 is made up of 13 amino acids. Looked up from germline, CDR1 is SGHTS and CDR2 is YDEGEE. V lost 2 bases and J lost 8; bases outside the gene matches: 2.

The table lists this clonotype with many counts. V usage is TRBV9 and J usage is TRBJ2-5; D not certain. The V end lost 3 bases, the J end lost 3 bases, and 15 bases lay between the germline ends. Germline-derived CDR1 and CDR2 are SGDLS and YYNGEE. The CDR3 has 15 residues. As DNA, the CDR3 is TGTGCCAGCAGCGCCGGACGGATTAACAAAGAGACCCAGTACTTC. It is translated as CASSAGRINKETQYF.

This clonotype was seen ten or more times. This chain links TRBV11-2 with TRBJ2-3, with 7 bases that match TRBD2. Germline values: CDR1 SGHAT, CDR2 FQNNGV. The CDR3 extends over 15 amino acids. Losses at the gene ends were 6 bases for V and 0 bases for J; bases not matched to a gene: 6. CDR3 sequence reads: CASSRAGPSTDTQYF. DNA of the CDR3: TGTGCCAGCAGTAGAGCGGGGCCTAGCACAGATACGCAGTATTTT.

This clonotype was counted only a few times. V gene TRBV30 combines with J gene TRBJ2-1, with 8 bases aligning to TRBD2. V was pared by 5 bases and J by 7 bases, with 16 bases of the junction left unmatched. This CDR3 is built from 16 residues. Germline CDR1 is GTSNPN and CDR2 is SVGIG (reference sequence). The CDR3: CAWAPFSGGDRNEQFF. The DNA of the CDR3 is TGTGCCTGGGCACCCTTTTCCGGGGGGGATCGGAATGAGCAGTTCTTC. The entire variable domain, with the rest obtained from reference TRBV30 and TRBJ2-1, is as follows: SQTIHQWPATLVQPVGSPLSLECTVEGTSNPNLYWYRQAAGRGLQLLFYSVGIGQISSEVPQNLSASRPQDRQFILSSKKLLLSDSGFYLCAWAPFSGGDRNEQFFGPGTRLTVL.

This clonotype has a count of ten or more. CDR3: CASSALDHYNEQFF. The DNA of the CDR3 is TGTGCCAGCAGTGCACTAGACCACTACAATGAGCAGTTCTTC. The chain uses TRBV2 and TRBJ2-1; TRBD2 is a possible D gene (5 bases). Germline-derived CDR1 and CDR2 are SNHLY and FYNNEI. This CDR3 spans 14 amino acids. Trimming stripped 4 bases from V and 3 bases from J, with 10 bases between.

This clonotype was detected a few times. The V call is TRBV4-3, the J call TRBJ1-3; D unclear. The CDR3 is 15 amino acids. CDR1 and CDR2 (germline): LGHNA, YSLEER. V lost 0 bases to trimming and J lost 3 bases, with 9 bases between them. The CDR3 is CASSQDTGGGNTIYF. DNA for the CDR3: TGCGCCAGCAGCCAAGATACGGGAGGTGGAAACACCATATATTTT.

This rearrangement joins TRBV7-3 to TRBJ1-2, with D hard to call. CDR1 is SGHTA and CDR2 is FQGTGA in the germline V gene. V lost 5 bases, J lost 4 bases, and 11 bases lay in between. The CDR3 length is 13 residues. The CDR3 reads CASSPAVGYGYTF. In DNA form, the CDR3 reads TGTGCCAGCAGCCCAGCGGTCGGCTATGGCTACACCTTC.

This clonotype showed up many times. V and J are TRBV20-1 and TRBJ2-5; D gene uncertain. The CDR3 contains 11 residues. Germline V gene sequence: CDR1 DFQATT, CDR2 SNEGSKA (reference sequence). The V end lost 0 bases, the J end lost 5 bases, and 4 bases lay between the germline ends. CDR3 sequence (DNA): TGCAGTGCTAGAGATCAGGAGACCCAGTACTTC. It specifies CSARDQETQYF.

This clonotype appeared a single time. The J gene is TRBJ1-4, the V gene TRBV28, with TRBD1 as a possible D gene (5 bases). V was shortened by 6 bases and J by 2 bases, with 10 bases between the two germline ends. In germline, CDR1 is MDHEN, CDR2 SYDVKM. The CDR3 consists of 14 residues. The CDR3 loop is CASRRGATNEKLFF. As DNA, the CDR3 is TGTGCCAGCAGGCGAGGGGCGACTAATGAAAAACTGTTTTTT.

The table lists this clonotype with a few counts. The V call is TRBV2, the J call TRBJ2-2; D is unresolved. The CDR3 is 13 amino acids. Germline CDR1 reads SNHLY; CDR2 reads FYNNEI. V shed 11 bases and J shed 6 bases, with 16 bases lying between them. CDR3 region: CAGRTDLPGELFF. The CDR3 nucleotides read TGTGCCGGTCGCACAGACCTCCCCGGGGAGCTGTTTTTT.

The sample holds many counts of this clonotype. The chain joins TRBV7-7 to TRBJ2-5, with a possible D match to TRBD2 (5 bases). The CDR3 runs to 17 residues. Germline lookup yields CDR1 SSHAT and CDR2 FNYEAQ (reference sequence). Trimming stripped 3 bases from V and 1 base from J, with 18 bases between. CDR3 loop: CASSFSFSQRSQETQYF. The CDR3 DNA is TGTGCCAGCAGCTTCAGTTTTTCTCAGCGGTCCCAAGAGACCCAGTACTTC.

This clonotype has a handful of counts. The CDR3 DNA follows: TGTGCCAGCAGCTCCCTCGGGGGTATCCCCCTTAGGACCACCGGGGAGCTGTTTTTT. Translating it yields CASSSLGGIPLRTTGELFF. V gene TRBV7-2 combines with J gene TRBJ2-2; D may be TRBD2 (6 bases). This CDR3 has 19 amino acids. Trimming pared 4 bases from V and 4 bases from J, leaving 25 bases between. From germline, CDR1 is SGHTA and CDR2 FQGNSA.

The chain recombines TRBV7-2 with TRBJ2-1, with D perhaps matching TRBD2 (6 bases). Trimming pared 7 bases from V and 3 bases from J, leaving 13 bases between. Per the germline V gene, CDR1 is SGHTA and CDR2 is FQGNSA. This CDR3 has 14 residues. CDR3: CASTQAGFYNEQFF. CDR3 sequence (DNA): TGTGCCAGCACCCAGGCGGGGTTCTACAATGAGCAGTTCTTC.

This clonotype has just a few counts. CDR3 sequence (DNA): TGCAGTGCTTTTCGGACAGGGAGGACTGAAGCTTTCTTT. Translated, it gives CSAFRTGRTEAFF. The chain is built from TRBV20-1 and TRBJ1-1, with 8 bases lining up with TRBD1. The germline V gene has CDR1 DFQATT and CDR2 SNEGSKA (reference sequence). V lost 5 bases to trimming and J lost 5 bases; unmatched junction nucleotides: 7. The CDR3 length is 13 residues.

This clonotype was counted a few times. Because the CDR3's place on the DNA is in doubt, the DNA is left out and the CDR3 is given as listed by TCRdb. The chain joins TRBV14 to TRBJ2-1; TRBD2, the table's D call, lacks a check against the DNA. The CDR3 totals 13 residues, both ends included. The germline V gene encodes CDR1 SGHDN and CDR2 FVKESK. CDR3 in amino acids: CASRVARGARKFF.

DNA for the CDR3: TGTGCCTGGAGTGTACGTCGCTCGGGGCTATACTACGAGCAGTACTTC. This codes for CAWSVRRSGLYYEQYF. The chain has TRBV30 and TRBJ2-7; D is tentatively TRBD1 or TRBD2 (5 bases each). Germline V lookup: CDR1 GTSNPN, CDR2 SVGIG (reference sequence). The CDR3 consists of 16 residues. The V and J ends lost 0 bases and 3 bases respectively, with 18 bases between them.

DNA of the CDR3: TGTGCCACCAGCAGGTCGACAGGAGGGGGCTACACCTTC. It encodes CATSRSTGGGYTF. The chain combines TRBV15 with TRBJ1-2, with D perhaps TRBD1 (6 bases). Trimming took 3 bases from V and 8 from J, leaving 13 bases between them. CDR1 and CDR2 from the germline V gene are LNHNV and YYDKDF (reference sequence). The CDR3 consists of 13 residues.

This sequence joins TRBV4-1 and TRBJ1-5; 11 bases are shared with TRBD1. Germline CDR1 reads MGHRA; CDR2 reads YSYEKL. This CDR3 is 16 amino acids long. J lost 3 bases, V lost 3 bases, and 4 bases had no gene match. DNA for the CDR3: TGCGCCAGCAGCCAGGTGGACAGGGGGCACAATCAGCCCCAGCATTTT. This encodes CASSQVDRGHNQPQHF.

The V and J genes are TRBV30 and TRBJ1-5; D gene ambiguous. Deletions cut 0 bases from V and 1 base from J, with 10 bases between. The CDR3 has 15 residues. From germline, CDR1 is GTSNPN and CDR2 SVGIG (reference sequence). Here the CDR3 DNA reads TGTGCCTGGAGTGTAGGGCGGAAAAGCAATCAGCCCCAGCATTTT. Its translation is CAWSVGRKSNQPQHF.

This clonotype was seen more than once but under ten times. As DNA, the CDR3 is TGTGCCAGCAGTGTCATAACTACGGACTCACCCCTCCACTTT. This encodes CASSVITTDSPLHF. The chain joins TRBV2 to TRBJ1-6; D call uncertain. CDR3 length equals 14 residues. The germline V gene encodes CDR1 SNHLY and CDR2 FYNNEI. Trimming shortened V by 4 bases and J by 10 bases, and 14 bases separated the two germline ends.